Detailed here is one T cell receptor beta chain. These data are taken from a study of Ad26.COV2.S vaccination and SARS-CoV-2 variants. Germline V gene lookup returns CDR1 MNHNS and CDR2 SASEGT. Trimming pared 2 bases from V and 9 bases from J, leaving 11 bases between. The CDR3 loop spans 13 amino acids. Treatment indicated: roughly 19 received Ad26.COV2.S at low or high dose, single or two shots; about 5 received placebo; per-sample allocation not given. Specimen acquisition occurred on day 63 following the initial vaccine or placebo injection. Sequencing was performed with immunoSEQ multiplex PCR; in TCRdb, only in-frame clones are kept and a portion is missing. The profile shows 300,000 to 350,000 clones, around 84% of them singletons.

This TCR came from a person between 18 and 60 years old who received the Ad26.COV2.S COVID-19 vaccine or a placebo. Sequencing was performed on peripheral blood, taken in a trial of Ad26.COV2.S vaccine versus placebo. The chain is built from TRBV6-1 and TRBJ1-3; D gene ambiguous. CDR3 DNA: TGTGCCAGCAGTGAAAGATCGCCGGGCACCATATATTTT. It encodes CASSERSPGTIYF.